These 18 T cell receptor beta chains were sequenced from one sample in a study of human T cells and chemical hapten exposure. TCRdb re-analysed the RACE reads in MiXCR, keeping a single row per CDR3 protein. Among some 330,000 distinct CDR3 sequences listed, approximately 5% were seen once. Time point: pre-sensitization, week 0. Treatment reported: therapeutic diphenylcyclopropenone sensitization with weekly scalp DPC. The specimen was whole blood, collected in connection with sensitization to the hapten diphenylcyclopropenone (DPC). These receptors all come from a woman aged 18-29 years with alopecia areata. Some clones in this sample may be carry-over from other donors' samples.

This clonotype came up many times. The V gene is TRBV7-2, the J gene TRBJ1-5; D is unresolved. V was cut by 1 base and J by 3 bases, with 10 bases left in between. The CDR3 loop spans 15 amino acids. The germline gives CDR1 SGHTA, CDR2 FQGNSA. The DNA for the CDR3 is TGTGCCAGCAGCTTAGAGGCTGTAACCAATCAGCCCCAGCATTTT. Amino acid sequence: CASSLEAVTNQPQHF.

The chain combines TRBV6-2 or TRBV6-3 with TRBJ2-1, with 8 bases that match TRBD1. The CDR3 is 20 amino acids. V lost 2 bases, J lost 4 bases, and 19 bases stayed unmatched. The germline CDR1 and CDR2 sequences are MNHEY and SVGEGT. The CDR3 region has the DNA TGTGCCAGCAGTTACCCCCTCGATTCTTCCCGGGACAGGTCGTACAATGAGCAGTTCTTC. This gives the protein CASSYPLDSSRDRSYNEQFF.

This clonotype appeared many times. The CDR3 region is CASSLLRVVGQVNTEAFF. The DNA of the CDR3 is TGTGCCAGCAGCTTATTAAGGGTCGTGGGACAGGTGAACACTGAAGCTTTCTTT. The rearrangement links TRBV13 to TRBJ1-1; 8 bases are shared with TRBD1. This CDR3 is built from 18 residues. The V and J ends lost 2 bases and 0 bases, in that order; junction bases with no gene match: 11. CDR1 and CDR2 (germline): PRHDT, FYEKMQ (reference sequence).

This clonotype was detected a few times. This chain joins TRBV15 and TRBJ1-5, with D perhaps TRBD1 (5 bases). With 9 bases removed from V and 0 bases from J, the gap between germline ends came to 9 bases. Germline V CDR1 and CDR2: LNHNV, YYDKDF (reference sequence). This CDR3 region has 13 residues. CDR3 residues: CATGQYSNQPQHF. In DNA form, the CDR3 reads TGTGCCACTGGACAATATAGCAATCAGCCCCAGCATTTT.

This clonotype was counted only a few times. The V gene is TRBV27, the J gene TRBJ2-7; D unresolved. V gave up 5 bases and J gave up 0 bases, with 8 bases separating them. CDR3 length: 13 residues. Germline CDR1 and CDR2: MNHEY and SMNVEV (reference sequence). The DNA of the CDR3 is TGTGCCAGCAGTCTGACTCCCTCCTACGAGCAGTACTTC. This encodes CASSLTPSYEQYF.

At least ten counts were recorded for this clonotype. The J gene is TRBJ2-7, the V gene TRBV28; D unclear. From germline, CDR1 is MDHEN and CDR2 SYDVKM. The CDR3 is 12 amino acids. Trimming took 8 bases from V and 3 from J, leaving 11 bases between them. The chain's CDR3 is CASRGLSYEQYF. The CDR3 DNA reads as TGTGCCAGCCGCGGCTTGAGCTACGAGCAGTACTTC. The full variable domain, rest sourced from reference TRBV28 and TRBJ2-7, is DVKVTQSSRYLVKRTGEKVFLECVQDMDHENMFWYRQDPGLGLRLIYFSYDVKMKEKGDIPEGYSVSREKKERFSLILESASTNQTSMYLCASRGLSYEQYFGPGTRLTVT.

This clonotype was recorded many times. The chain couples TRBV28 to TRBJ2-7; 7 nucleotides match TRBD2. Trimming cost V 3 bases and J 1 base; bases outside gene matches: 6. The CDR3 spans 15 residues. The V gene's germline CDR1 is MDHEN and CDR2 SYDVKM. CDR3 amino acids: CASSFSRDYSYEQYF. Written as DNA, the CDR3 is TGTGCCAGCAGTTTTAGCAGGGACTATTCCTACGAGCAGTACTTC.

This clonotype was counted between two and nine times. The J gene is TRBJ1-5, the V gene TRBV10-3; weak D call: TRBD1 (6 bases). The length of the CDR3 is 14 residues. Germline V lookup: CDR1 ENHRY, CDR2 SYGVKD. With 6 bases removed from V and 2 bases from J, the gap between germline ends came to 11 bases. The CDR3 loop is CAIRMEGGNQPQHF. The CDR3 nucleotides read TGTGCCATCAGAATGGAGGGGGGCAATCAGCCCCAGCATTTT.

This clonotype was detected many times. The chain is built from TRBV20-1 and TRBJ2-1; D not certain. V lost 1 base to trimming and J lost 7 bases, with 14 bases between them. The CDR3 loop spans 14 amino acids. Per germline, CDR1 DFQATT and CDR2 SNEGSKA (reference sequence). CDR3 in DNA: TGCAGTGCTAGAGCCTGGATCGGGTGGAATGAGCAGTTCTTC. This codes for CSARAWIGWNEQFF.

This clonotype was observed at least ten times. The chain carries TRBV29-1 and TRBJ2-2, with TRBD1 matching over 7 bases. The CDR3 has 15 residues. V lost 4 bases, J lost 4 bases, and 9 bases stayed unmatched. Germline CDR1 and CDR2: SQVTM and ANQGSEA. The CDR3: CSVALTGVGTGELFF. CDR3 coding DNA: TGCAGCGTTGCATTAACAGGGGTTGGCACCGGGGAGCTGTTTTTT.

The chain combines TRBV6-2 or TRBV6-3 with TRBJ2-3, with D unresolved. Germline loops: CDR1 MNHEY, CDR2 SVGEGT. The CDR3 consists of 13 residues. The ends were cut back, 0 bases at V and 6 bases at J, with 7 bases in the middle. CDR3 sequence reads: CASSYSRDDTQYF. The CDR3 DNA reads TGTGCCAGCAGTTACTCTAGAGACGATACGCAGTATTTT.

In its sample, this clonotype was seen many times. The rearrangement uses TRBV20-1 and TRBJ1-1; D remains unclear. The CDR3 loop spans 12 amino acids. In germline, CDR1 is DFQATT, CDR2 SNEGSKA (reference sequence). V dropped 3 bases and J dropped 4 bases, with 9 bases sitting between them. The DNA of the CDR3 is TGCAGTGCTAGTCGGCCTGGCACTGAAGCTTTCTTT. It translates to CSASRPGTEAFF.

This clonotype was observed a handful of times. The chain is built from TRBV19 and TRBJ1-5; D might be TRBD1 (6 bases). Trimming took off 4 bases at V and 5 bases at J, with 9 bases between the two ends. Germline V gene sequence: CDR1 LNHDA, CDR2 SQIVND (reference sequence). This CDR3 is 13 amino acids long. The CDR3 DNA reads TGTGCCAGTAGTACCCGACAGGATCAGCCCCAGCATTTT. It encodes CASSTRQDQPQHF.

V and J are TRBV6-4 and TRBJ2-1, with 13 bases that match TRBD2. V lost 3 bases and J lost 8; bases outside the gene matches: 7. Germline V gives CDR1 MRHNA, CDR2 SNTAGT. The CDR3 is made up of 16 amino acids. The chain's CDR3 is CASSEKTSGGWDEQFF. The CDR3 DNA reads as TGTGCCAGCAGTGAAAAGACTAGCGGGGGGTGGGATGAGCAGTTCTTC.

The chain has TRBV12-3 or TRBV12-4 and TRBJ2-3; 8 bases agree with TRBD2. Germline trimming cut 4 bases from V and 0 bases from J; bases unmatched to any gene: 6. CDR3 size: 16 residues. The CDR3 here is CASSSTGTRSTDTQYF. The CDR3 nucleotides read TGTGCCAGCAGTTCCACCGGGACTAGAAGCACAGATACGCAGTATTTT.

This clonotype came up many times. The rearrangement uses TRBV2 and TRBJ2-4; 13 nucleotides align to TRBD2. The CDR3 covers 17 residues. V shed 1 base, J shed 8 bases, and the junction held 8 bases outside the gene matches. The germline V gene has CDR1 SNHLY and CDR2 FYNNEI. The CDR3 sequence: CASSEGTSGGWWDIQYF. The DNA for the CDR3 is TGTGCCAGCAGTGAAGGGACTAGCGGGGGCTGGTGGGACATTCAGTACTTC.

This clonotype occurred many times. V is TRBV2 and J is TRBJ2-4, with D tentatively TRBD1 (5 bases). The germline V gene encodes CDR1 SNHLY and CDR2 FYNNEI. V lost 3 bases, J lost 7 bases, and 13 bases lay in between. This CDR3 has 14 amino acids. This chain's CDR3 is CASSEGPLGNIQYF. The DNA of the CDR3 is TGTGCCAGCAGTGAGGGGCCGCTCGGTAACATTCAGTACTTC. Full variable domain (rest looked up from reference TRBV2 and TRBJ2-4): EPEVTQTPSHQVTQMGQEVILRCVPISNHLYFYWYRQILGQKVEFLVSFYNNEISEKSEIFDDQFSVERPDGSNFTLKIRSTKLEDSAMYFCASSEGPLGNIQYFGAGTRLSVL.

This clonotype appeared a few times. The V and J genes are TRBV12-3 or TRBV12-4 and TRBJ2-5; D remains unclear. V lost 7 bases and J 1 base, leaving 13 bases between the germline ends. This CDR3 spans 14 amino acids. CDR3 amino acids: CASTPGWSQETQYF. The CDR3 DNA reads TGTGCCAGCACCCCGGGTTGGTCCCAAGAGACCCAGTACTTC.